This T cell receptor (beta chain) is from a study of blood T cell repertoires in COVID-19 (dated by TCRdb to 2018 to 2020). General notes on the study: The collaborator samples originated in the United States, Italy and Spain and spanned the acute and convalescent phases of COVID-19. The dataset comprised deeply sampled blood TCRbeta repertoires from subjects exposed to, actively infected with, or recovered from COVID-19. The prospective study material was composed of cDNA or gDNA derived from T cells, B-cell-depleted T cells, or PBMCs. Nearly every sample came with metadata listing a de-identified subject ID, COVID-19 status, age in years and sex. Where available, HLA class I and class II types were taken from metadata supplied by the sample provider and were not determined by assay-based typing. Samples were obtained from the ongoing ImmuneRACE study (first 160 participants) and from over 1,000 subjects provided by 6 global collaborators. The repertoires were made available in a free public database intended to serve as a resource for research on the immune response to SARS-CoV-2. The research as a whole found: Clinical and demographic metadata were provided uncurated, with the amount varying by source and participant.

TCRbeta CDR3 regions were amplified from genomic DNA by means of the immunoSEQ Assay, a bias-controlled multiplex PCR. The authors processed their data as follows. The number of nucleated cells in each sample was estimated by amplification of reference gene primers within the assay. To quantify the absolute abundance of each unique TCRbeta CDR3 rearrangement, sequence reads were collapsed and filtered. Productive Simpson clonality was computed per sample as the square root of Simpson's diversity index over productive rearrangements. This is the immuneACCESS table as TCRdb keeps it, with only in-frame sequences that have V and J called. A part of the clones is gone; compared with another copy, unresolved V genes explain less than half, and the rest is unexplained. V and J calls plus clone size are reproduced from that table; the DNA served to infer D and trimming. This sample has 150,000 to 200,000 clones in its table, and less than 85% of those were observed once. Roughly 7.1% of the sample belongs to the ten largest clones.

Collaborating institutions collected whole blood in K2EDTA tubes following their own protocols. For TCRbeta analysis, collaborator samples were shipped as frozen whole blood, as isolated PBMCs, or as DNA extracted from either sample type. As for this clone: Its antigen remains unidentified. Qualities for individual bases were not recorded, and no much larger clone is one base off.

The trim is 2 bases for V and 7 bases for J, with a gap of 10 bases between the germline ends. CDR1 and CDR2, looked up from the germline V gene, are SGHRS and YFSETQ. The CDR3 goes from the cysteine to the phenylalanine over 14 residues. Of the read, only the CDR3 DNA is kept; its 42 bases are in frame from base 1. What was sequenced was peripheral blood. The rearrangement combines TRBV5-1 with TRBJ1-6, with TRBD1 perhaps the D gene, on 6 matching bases. The origin of this receptor is a human donor in a cohort sampled during active COVID-19. The nucleotides are TGCGCCAGCAGCTTTGACCAGGGGAATTCACCCCTCCACTTT. This is translated as CASSFDQGNSPLHF.